The T cell receptor beta chain described here comes from a study of glioma-infiltrating T cells listed by TCRdb under 2016. With respect to the entire study: The study sequenced TCR alpha- and beta-chain repertoires from glioma tissue, from non-neoplastic brain tissue and from matched peripheral blood mononuclear cells. Each tissue-infiltrating repertoire was compared with the same patient's peripheral blood repertoire to measure divergence between tissue and blood T-cell populations. Three low-grade glioma patients, about 8 primary glioblastoma patients, and three non-glioma patients who contributed non-neoplastic brain tissue made up the paired cohort. What the research found in general, with its limitations: VJ-independent divergence between tissue and blood was lower than expected in non-neoplastic patients but higher than expected in all gliomas, particularly low-grade gliomas. Tissue and blood shared very few CDR3 sequences, a result attributed to high CDR3 diversity and limited sampling. Group comparisons were based on small numbers of patients: three non-neoplastic, three low-grade glioma and seven to nine glioblastoma patients.

TCR alpha and beta CDR3 regions were amplified with the iRepertoire nested amplicon-rescue multiplex PCR (arm-PCR) platform from RNA. One-step reverse transcription and amplification used roughly 100-450 ng of tissue mRNA or PBMC total RNA as input. Following bead purification, Illumina adapters were added by a secondary multiplex PCR, and libraries between 200 and 400 bp were gel-purified. The libraries contained internal 6-nucleotide barcodes that were used for demultiplexing. The libraries were sequenced on an Illumina MiSeq using 2x220 or 2x250 nucleotide paired-end reads. The paper's processing steps were these. Paired reads were merged using FLASH 1.2.11 and aligned with BWA-MEM to the GRCh37 human genome, and TRA and TRB reads were then extracted. For V and J assignment, an IMGT-derived reference of cassette sequences and CDR3 motifs that included pseudogenes was used. Reads were translated in three frames, and productive CDR3s were defined as those with a C...FGXG motif and no stop codons. Unique combinations of V-J cassette pair and CDR3 amino acid sequence were defined as clonotypes. Reads were filtered by Hamming distance, with the threshold set by the sequence error rate of each sample in mapped regions. In-frame beta chains were kept once TCRdb had trimmed the public reads at Q25 with fastp and called clones with MiXCR. Each record represents a unique CDR3 protein, reported with the most common genes and DNA among its rows. V and J calls and clone size were set by TCRdb, not the authors. This sample is represented by fewer than 55,000 distinct CDR3 sequences; more than 20% of them were singletons. The leading ten clones occupy roughly 6.8% of the sample.

Comments on this clonotype: What this receptor recognizes is not known. No qualities accompany the bases; no much larger clone lies one base away.

At the junction V is shortened by 5 bases and J by 4 bases, with 10 bases in between. Counted from cysteine to phenylalanine, this CDR3 has 13 amino acids. Only the CDR3 DNA stays, 39 bases, in frame from base 1. The clonotype was recovered from a human donor with low-grade glioma or glioblastoma, undergoing nonglioma brain surgery, or in good health (not recorded which). Sequencing was carried out using glioma tissue, nonneoplastic brain tissue, or PBMCs (not recorded which). The sequence is built from TRBV12-3 or TRBV12-4 and TRBJ2-3, with TRBD1 tentatively as D gene (5 bases match). The CDR3 amino acid sequence is: CASSRVGADTQYF. The sequenced DNA: TGTGCCAGCAGTCGCGTAGGGGCAGATACGCAGTATTTT.